The 27 T cell receptor beta chains in this list originate from one sample, sequenced in a study of HIV-infected children after antiretroviral therapy interruption. Regarding treatment: PENTA 11 planned treatment interruption arm or continuous ART arm. RNA-based 3' RACE libraries used unique molecular identifiers. Using its own MiXCR run on the 3' RACE reads, TCRdb lists one record per CDR3 protein. Of around 40,000 distinct CDR3 sequences listed, about 7% are singletons. The sequencing here drew on CD45RA+ CD4+ T cells from PBMCs, pooled from several time points, taken from a donor given antiretroviral therapy, either interrupted or continuous. The subset here: naive CD4+ CD45RA+ CD45RO- T cells. All receptors derive from a pool of human donors with HIV.

CDR3 in DNA: TGTGCCTGGAACCGACTAGCGGGGGGTAACAATGAGCAGTTCTTC. Residues: CAWNRLAGGNNEQFF. This sequence joins TRBV30 and TRBJ2-1, with TRBD2 matching over 13 bases. The V gene's germline CDR1 is GTSNPN and CDR2 SVGIG (reference sequence). Losses at the gene ends were 4 bases for V and 5 bases for J; bases not matched to a gene: 5. The CDR3 consists of 15 residues. Using reference TRBV30 and TRBJ2-1 for the parts outside the CDR3, the full variable domain is SQTIHQWPATLVQPVGSPLSLECTVEGTSNPNLYWYRQAAGRGLQLLFYSVGIGQISSEVPQNLSASRPQDRQFILSSKKLLLSDSGFYLCAWNRLAGGNNEQFFGPGTRLTVL.

There are many counts of this clonotype. V and J are TRBV24-1 and TRBJ2-3; 10 bases are a match to TRBD2. The trim removed 3 bases at V and 3 bases at J, leaving 5 bases unmatched. The CDR3 spans 16 residues. CDR1 KGHDR and CDR2 SFDVKD come from the germline V gene. The CDR3 region has the DNA TGTGCCACCAGTGATAAGCGGGGGGGTGCTACAGATACGCAGTATTTT. This gives the protein CATSDKRGGATDTQYF.

Only a few counts were recorded for this clonotype. The chain carries TRBV5-5 and TRBJ1-4; unclear D gene. This CDR3 contains 13 residues. V gave up 6 bases and J gave up 0 bases, with 6 bases separating them. Per the germline V gene, CDR1 is SGHKS and CDR2 is YYEKEE (reference sequence). As DNA, the CDR3 is TGTGCCAGCACCCCTACAACTAATGAAAAACTGTTTTTT. It translates to CASTPTTNEKLFF.

The rearrangement joins TRBV20-1 to TRBJ1-1; D is unclear. The CDR3 covers 10 residues. V was clipped by 5 bases and J by 9 bases, with 10 bases between them. Per the germline V gene, CDR1 is DFQATT and CDR2 is SNEGSKA (reference sequence). This CDR3 reads CSAWNEKAFF. CDR3 nucleotides: TGCAGTGCTTGGAATGAGAAAGCTTTCTTT.

This clonotype was seen ten or more times. J is TRBJ2-1 and V is TRBV28; no clear D gene. The CDR3 consists of 12 residues. Germline loops: CDR1 MDHEN, CDR2 SYDVKM. Deletions cut 10 bases from V and 4 bases from J, with 11 bases between. The CDR3, as DNA: TGTGCCACCCTGGACCCTTACAATGAGCAGTTCTTC. This sequence encodes CATLDPYNEQFF.

This clonotype was observed many times. The junction departs from the called germline gene at one end, perhaps through a read error. This chain connects TRBV12-3 or TRBV12-4 to TRBJ2-2; 12 nucleotides line up with TRBD1. This CDR3 is 15 amino acids long. The CDR3 DNA is TGTGCAAGCAGCTCCCCGGGACAGGGGGCCGGGCAGCTCTACTTT. Translated, it gives CASSSPGQGAGQLYF.

The chain recombines TRBV7-8 with TRBJ1-2, with TRBD1 matching 7 bases. Looked up from germline, CDR1 is SGHVS and CDR2 is FQNEAQ. CDR3 size: 13 residues. Germline trimming cut 5 bases from V and 6 bases from J; bases unmatched to any gene: 6. Written as DNA, the CDR3 is TGTGCCAGCAGCCCGACAGGGTTAAATGGCTACACCTTC. Its translation is CASSPTGLNGYTF.

The sample holds many counts of this clonotype. The CDR3 DNA follows: TGTGCCAGCAGCCCGACAGCCCGAGGGGAACTGTTTTTT. It specifies CASSPTARGELFF. The rearrangement joins TRBV11-2 to TRBJ1-4; perhaps TRBD1 as D (5 bases). Between the trimmed V and J ends, which lost 5 bases and 12 bases, there was a span of 16 bases. CDR1 is SGHAT, CDR2 FQNNGV, per germline. CDR3 length equals 13 residues.

The chain is built from TRBV6-2 or TRBV6-3 and TRBJ2-4; a weak D match, TRBD1 (5 bases). The length of the CDR3 is 17 residues. Per the germline V gene, CDR1 is MNHEY and CDR2 is SVGEGT. Trimming took off 3 bases at V and 1 base at J, with 16 bases between the two ends. The CDR3: CASSYHTGYSAKNIQYF. The CDR3 DNA reads as TGTGCCAGCAGTTATCACACAGGCTATTCGGCCAAAAACATTCAGTACTTC.

This clonotype was observed at least ten times. J is TRBJ2-3 and V is TRBV5-1; 8 bases agree with TRBD2. CDR1 is SGHRS and CDR2 is YFSETQ in the germline V gene. The CDR3 length is 15 residues. After removal of 3 bases from V and 6 bases from J, the junction contained 9 bases not matched to a gene. The CDR3 loop reads CASSWTSSGGDTQYF. The CDR3, as DNA: TGCGCCAGCAGCTGGACTAGCTCTGGGGGCGATACGCAGTATTTT.

This clonotype was seen ten or more times. This chain uses TRBV28 with TRBJ2-3, with D tentatively TRBD2 (6 bases). From germline, CDR1 is MDHEN and CDR2 SYDVKM. This CDR3 spans 16 amino acids. Trimming stripped 3 bases from V and 2 bases from J, with 15 bases between. The CDR3 here is CASSFLWGVDTDTQYF. CDR3 in DNA: TGTGCCAGCAGTTTTCTCTGGGGGGTGGACACAGATACGCAGTATTTT.

This clonotype was seen repeatedly, ten times or more. The genes are TRBV29-1 and TRBJ2-3; TRBD1 agrees at 8 bases. This CDR3 is 14 amino acids long. The V segment lost 1 base and the J segment 1 base; nucleotides outside the gene matches: 1. Germline CDR1 is SQVTM and CDR2 is ANQGSEA. The CDR3 reads CSVEVTGGTDTQYF. DNA of the CDR3: TGCAGCGTTGAAGTGACAGGGGGCACAGATACGCAGTATTTT.

This clonotype appeared many times. V gene TRBV6-5 combines with J gene TRBJ1-2; D is uncertain. There are 13 residues in the CDR3. Germline V gene sequence: CDR1 MNHEY, CDR2 SVGAGI. The V gene lost 5 bases and the J gene lost 10 bases, with 17 bases spanning the gap. CDR3 DNA: TGTGCCAGCAGTGATGCACAAAACTCCGACTACACCTTC. It codes for CASSDAQNSDYTF.

This clonotype showed up many times. The chain employs TRBV20-1 and TRBJ2-3; TRBD2 agrees at 8 bases. CDR1 is DFQATT, CDR2 SNEGSKA, per germline (reference sequence). V lost 5 bases, J lost 1 base, and 11 bases stayed unmatched. CDR3 length: 16 residues. CDR3 nucleotides: TGCAGTGCTCCAAGGAGGAGCGGGAGACGCACAGATACGCAGTATTTT. It is translated as CSAPRRSGRRTDTQYF.

This clonotype was counted many times. The V gene is TRBV29-1, the J gene TRBJ2-7; D is perhaps TRBD1 (6 bases). Germline lookup yields CDR1 SQVTM and CDR2 ANQGSEA. The CDR3 covers 15 residues. Trimming removed 5 bases at V and 5 bases at J, with 22 bases between. The CDR3 nucleotides read TGCAGCGTTCAATCCCCCGGGAAGGGGGACCACGAGCAGTACTTC. Its translation is CSVQSPGKGDHEQYF.

In this sample, this clonotype turned up many times. This chain joins TRBV5-1 and TRBJ2-3, with 8 bases matching TRBD1. CDR3 length: 16 amino acids. Germline trimming cut 4 bases from V and 3 bases from J; bases unmatched to any gene: 10. Germline V gives CDR1 SGHRS, CDR2 YFSETQ. The CDR3 DNA follows: TGCGCCAGCAGCCGTGGACAGGGAAAGGGGACAGATACGCAGTATTTT. The encoded protein is CASSRGQGKGTDTQYF.

This clonotype was counted many times. J is TRBJ1-5 and V is TRBV28; D ambiguous. CDR1 is MDHEN, CDR2 SYDVKM, per germline. The CDR3 is made up of 13 amino acids. The germline V and J ends were trimmed by 11 bases and 2 bases, with 13 bases remaining between them. Here the CDR3 reads CAGTTRGNQPQHF. In DNA, the CDR3 is TGTGCCGGCACAACACGGGGCAATCAGCCCCAGCATTTT.

In its sample, this clonotype was seen a few times. The J gene is TRBJ2-3, the V gene TRBV12-3 or TRBV12-4, with 7 bases that match TRBD2. This CDR3 has 14 amino acids. Trimming took 3 bases from V and 2 from J; bases not matched to a gene: 2. For the CDR3, the DNA is TGTGCCAGCAGTTTCGGGGGGTCCACAGATACGCAGTATTTT. Protein sequence: CASSFGGSTDTQYF.

The sample holds many counts of this clonotype. The chain recombines TRBV20-1 with TRBJ1-5; no clear D. The CDR3 has 14 amino acids. Trimming cost V 3 bases and J 5 bases, with 14 bases left between them. Germline V gene sequence: CDR1 DFQATT, CDR2 SNEGSKA (reference sequence). The CDR3 sequence: CSASPPLKYQPQHF. In DNA form, the CDR3 reads TGCAGTGCTAGTCCCCCCCTGAAGTATCAGCCCCAGCATTTT.

Ten or more counts support this clonotype. One end of the junction varies from germline; a read error may be responsible. The chain is built from TRBV11-2 and TRBJ2-5, with D possibly matching TRBD2 (7 bases). Germline CDR1 and CDR2: SGHAT and FQNNGV. The CDR3 has 13 amino acids. CDR3 nucleotides: TGTGCCAGCAGACTGGGGGGGCAAGACACCCAGTACTTT. It translates to CASRLGGQDTQYF. Based on the CDR3 plus reference TRBV11-2 and TRBJ2-5, the full variable domain is EAGVAQSPRYKIIEKRQSVAFWCNPISGHATLYWYQQILGQGPKLLIQFQNNGVVDDSQLPKDRFSAERLKGVDSTLKIQPAKLEDSAVYLCASRLGGQDTQYFGPGTRLLVL.

The J gene is TRBJ2-7, the V gene TRBV7-3; 10 bases map to TRBD2. CDR1 is SGHTA, CDR2 FQGTGA, per germline. This CDR3 contains 15 residues. V trimming: 4 bases; J trimming: 2 bases; junction bases outside the gene matches: 5. The CDR3 region has the DNA TGTGCCAGCAGCTCCAGCGGGAGGGCCCCCTACGAGCAGTACTTC. It encodes CASSSSGRAPYEQYF.

This clonotype has at least ten counts. CDR3 coding DNA: TGTGCCAGTAGTACACCCCTGCAGGGGGAGACCAATCAGCCCCAGCATTTT. This sequence encodes CASSTPLQGETNQPQHF. The chain links TRBV19 to TRBJ1-5; 7 positions agree with TRBD1. There are 17 residues in the CDR3. J gave up 3 bases and V 4 bases, and 12 bases lay outside the gene matches. Per the germline V gene, CDR1 is LNHDA and CDR2 is SQIVND (reference sequence).

The J gene is TRBJ2-7, the V gene TRBV5-1, with D unclear. The CDR3 totals 14 residues. Trimming left V 0 bases short and J 0 bases short, with 7 bases between. CDR1 is SGHRS, CDR2 YFSETQ, per germline. The CDR3 spells CASSLASNSYEQYF. CDR3 nucleotide sequence: TGCGCCAGCAGCTTGGCTTCTAACTCCTACGAGCAGTACTTC.

This clonotype was recorded at least ten times. The rearrangement joins TRBV12-3 or TRBV12-4 to TRBJ2-7, with 12 bases fitting TRBD1. This CDR3 is built from 15 residues. V shed 2 bases and J 6 bases; nucleotides not matched to a gene: 5. In DNA form, the CDR3 reads TGTGCCAGCAGTTTAACCGGGACAGGGGGCGGCGAGCAGTACTTC. This encodes CASSLTGTGGGEQYF.

This clonotype was observed a handful of times. This chain links TRBV6-1 with TRBJ2-5; 9 nucleotides align to TRBD1. The CDR3 contains 14 residues. The germline V gene encodes CDR1 MNHNS and CDR2 SASEGT. With 8 bases clipped from V and 4 bases from J, the junction kept 8 bases outside the gene matches. The CDR3 sequence is CASRRDRAGETQYF. As DNA, the CDR3 is TGTGCCAGCCGACGGGACAGGGCAGGAGAGACCCAGTACTTC.

There are many counts of this clonotype. V gene TRBV7-2 combines with J gene TRBJ2-1; weak D call: TRBD1 (6 bases). The CDR3 is 17 residues long. Per germline, CDR1 SGHTA and CDR2 FQGNSA. Trimming removed 7 bases at V and 6 bases at J, with 25 bases between. CDR3 sequence: CASTLHRDILPGNEQFF. In DNA, the CDR3 is TGTGCCAGCACCCTACACCGGGACATCCTTCCAGGCAATGAGCAGTTCTTC.

In this sample, this clonotype turned up many times. The chain links TRBV20-1 to TRBJ2-1; TRBD1 might be the D (6 bases). The germline V and J ends were trimmed by 0 bases and 6 bases, with 18 bases remaining between them. The germline V gene encodes CDR1 DFQATT and CDR2 SNEGSKA (reference sequence). The length of the CDR3 is 16 residues. The DNA of the CDR3 is TGCAGTGCTAGAGATACAGGGTCGGTACTACGCAATGAGCAGTTCTTC. Its translation: CSARDTGSVLRNEQFF.